These T cell receptor beta chains were read from a single sample in a study of blood T cell repertoires in COVID-19. Repertoires were generated with immunoSEQ multiplex PCR, while TCRdb's copy carries only in-frame clones and drops some. The table shows 150,000 to 200,000 clones, with roughly 83% occurring only once. The sample was PBMCs or T cells enriched from blood (not recorded which). The receptors stem from a woman aged 55-69 years who had recovered from COVID-19. The CDR3 runs from the conserved cysteine through the conserved F or W.

v_call	j_call	cdr3_length	cdr3_aa
TRBV5-1	TRBJ2-3	15	CASSLGSGRVDTQYF
TRBV4-1	TRBJ2-1	14	CASSKGLDYNEQFF
TRBV20-1	TRBJ1-2	11	CSAQTGLGYTF
TRBV9	TRBJ2-2	17	CASSVAPTSSNTGELFF
TRBV6-5	TRBJ2-5	16	CASSYTRAGVHVTQYF
TRBV9	TRBJ2-3	18	CASSTEGRGVLGPDTQYF
TRBV29-1	TRBJ1-1	12	CSVGQGYTEAFF
TRBV9	TRBJ1-6	16	CASSVGPGLVHSPLHF
TRBV7-9	TRBJ1-2	13	CASSSPGTNGYTF
TRBV7-8	TRBJ2-2	16	CASKRGGGGAIGELFF
TRBV28	TRBJ2-1	16	CASSPHGLAGGYEQFF
TRBV18	TRBJ2-1	14	CASSPVSIFSEQFF
TRBV5-5	TRBJ1-5	13	CASSFYVNQPQHF
TRBV19	TRBJ1-3	14	CASSQVSSGNTIYF
TRBV7-7	TRBJ1-4	14	CASSSGTAGEKLFF
TRBV18	TRBJ2-7	17	CASSRDPAGAYSYEQYF
TRBV30	TRBJ1-2	12	CARDRYGNGYTF
TRBV4-1	TRBJ2-5	15	CASSPRLAAQETQYF
TRBV6-1	TRBJ1-2	14	CASSENPGPYGYTF
TRBV5-1	TRBJ2-7	13	CASSIGQAYEQYF
TRBV2	TRBJ2-1	15	CASSEAGGIYNEQFF
TRBV7-2	TRBJ2-4	15	CASSPTGVAKNIQYF
TRBV30	TRBJ1-2	13	CAWTGQGIGGYTF
TRBV10-3	TRBJ1-5	14	CAISSFEMNQPQHF
TRBV20-1	TRBJ2-1	16	CSASVNGQGAANEQFF
TRBV2	TRBJ2-5	17	CASSGALGAVSLETQYF
TRBV19	TRBJ1-2	13	CASSMSQYYGYTF
TRBV20-1	TRBJ2-3	11	CSAGPLDTQYF
TRBV18	TRBJ2-1	14	CASSPAQARGEQFF
TRBV7-8	TRBJ1-1	16	CASSFSLGGLDTEAFF
TRBV7-9	TRBJ1-2	14	CASSQGTANYGYTF
TRBV19	TRBJ1-4	14	CASLDRATNEKLFF
TRBV5-4	TRBJ1-5	13	CASSSDRHQPQHF
TRBV6-5	TRBJ2-5	14	CASGDRVYLETQYF
TRBV5-1	TRBJ2-3	14	CASSLVGVADTQYF
TRBV29-1	TRBJ2-5	10	CSVGQYTQYF
TRBV11-1	TRBJ1-2	14	CASSLRPGHYGYTF